The clone carrying this T cell receptor beta chain appeared many times. This sample is part of a study of kidney transplant recipient with SARS-CoV-2 infection. In TCRdb, the reads were re-called with MiXCR into one record per CDR3 protein. The sample has fewer than 250,000 distinct CDR3 sequences; about 28% are singletons. This CDR3 contains 16 residues. The germline CDR1 and CDR2 sequences are MNHEY and SVGEGT. Trimming removed 2 bases at V and 2 bases at J, with 13 bases between. Sequencing was performed on a blood sample, taken at baseline and around day 120 from a kidney transplant recipient. The chain carries TRBV6-2 or TRBV6-3 and TRBJ1-5; D gene unclear. The source of this sequence is a male patient between 25 and 40 years old who had COVID-19 and was a kidney transplant recipient. Some T cells could come from the graft donor. The CDR3 sequence: CASSYASPMGNQPQHF. For the CDR3, the DNA is TGTGCCAGCAGTTACGCGTCACCTATGGGCAATCAGCCCCAGCATTTT.